These 25 T cell receptor beta chains were sequenced from one sample in a study of T-cell reconstitution after alpha-beta-depleted transplantation in children. Construction of the TCRbeta library involved unique molecular identifiers. TCRdb re-called the PCR reads through MiXCR, storing one row per CDR3 protein. The table records 200,000 to 250,000 distinct CDR3 sequences, roughly 8.2% of them present only once. The source was PBMCs, mostly from graft donor cells, collected 180 days after TCRalphabeta/CD19-depleted stem cell transplant. All receptors derive from a male patient under 18 who had a stem cell transplant for acute lymphoblastic leukemia, so the T cells may come from the graft donor.

Many counts were recorded for this clonotype. This chain uses TRBV5-1 with TRBJ1-6; TRBD1 aligns across 8 bases. Germline V CDR1 and CDR2: SGHRS, YFSETQ. The CDR3 consists of 14 residues. V was clipped by 4 bases and J by 10 bases; unmatched bases: 7. CDR3 nucleotides: TGCGCCAGCAGCATGGGACAGGCTGCCTCACCCCTCCACTTT. It translates to CASSMGQAASPLHF.

This clonotype appeared many times. The chain is built from TRBV5-1 and TRBJ2-3; D is undetermined. The CDR3 runs to 14 residues. CDR1 and CDR2 (germline): SGHRS, YFSETQ. Deletions cut 2 bases from V and 3 bases from J, with 10 bases between. The DNA of the CDR3 is TGCGCCAGCAGCTTTAGGAGCCGGACAGATACGCAGTATTTT. Its protein is CASSFRSRTDTQYF.

This clonotype was observed at least ten times. The chain employs TRBV7-9 and TRBJ2-6; TRBD1 matches 12 bases. The CDR3 has 20 amino acids. Germline V lookup: CDR1 SEHNR, CDR2 FQNEAQ (reference sequence). V shed 6 bases and J 4 bases; nucleotides not matched to a gene: 16. CDR3 residues: CASRADPGQGALWGANVLTF. In nucleotides, the CDR3 is TGTGCCAGCAGAGCTGACCCGGGACAGGGGGCCCTTTGGGGGGCCAACGTCCTGACTTTC.

This clonotype came up many times. The germline gene is not matched at one end of the junction; a read error may be the cause. The CDR3 reads CASSLGREFSKF. CDR3 coding DNA: TGTGCCAGCAGCTTAGGCCGGGAGTTCTCCAAATTC. The rearrangement links TRBV7-9 to TRBJ2-7; D is perhaps TRBD2 (6 bases). CDR3 length: 12 residues. Germline V gene lookup returns CDR1 SEHNR and CDR2 FQNEAQ (reference sequence).

This clonotype showed up many times. The CDR3 loop reads CASSLKEGSEAFF. The CDR3 DNA reads TGTGCCAGCAGTTTAAAGGAGGGGTCTGAAGCTTTCTTT. V gene TRBV12-3 or TRBV12-4 combines with J gene TRBJ1-1, with D perhaps matching TRBD1 (5 bases). This CDR3 spans 13 amino acids. V was pared by 2 bases and J by 6 bases, with 10 bases between.

This clonotype was detected many times. In nucleotides, the CDR3 is TGTGCCAGCAGCGTAGGCGGGCAGTCTGGAAACACCATATATTTT. Protein product: CASSVGGQSGNTIYF. This chain uses TRBV9 with TRBJ1-3, with no clear D. The V end lost 0 bases, the J end lost 1 base, and 8 bases lay between the germline ends. Germline V gene sequence: CDR1 SGDLS, CDR2 YYNGEE. The length of the CDR3 is 15 residues.

J is TRBJ1-2 and V is TRBV7-2; 7 nucleotides match TRBD1. Per the germline V gene, CDR1 is SGHTA and CDR2 is FQGNSA. With V trimmed by 7 bases and J by 4 bases, 9 bases remained unmatched. CDR3 length equals 14 residues. In DNA form, the CDR3 reads TGTGCCAGCATCCCGGGACAGAGTTTCTATGGCTACACCTTC. Translated: CASIPGQSFYGYTF. The complete variable domain, with remaining parts taken from reference TRBV7-2 and TRBJ1-2, reads GAGVSQSPSNKVTEKGKDVELRCDPISGHTALYWYRQSLGQGLEFLIYFQGNSAPDKSGLPSDRFSAERTGGSVSTLTIQRTQQEDSAVYLCASIPGQSFYGYTFGSGTRLTVV.

This clonotype was recorded a few times. A much larger clone differs from this one at a single base, so this may be a read error. This rearrangement joins TRBV27 to TRBJ2-1; 10 bases line up with TRBD1. There are 14 residues in the CDR3. The V and J ends lost 8 bases and 7 bases, in that order; junction bases with no gene match: 8. Per the germline V gene, CDR1 is MNHEY and CDR2 is SMNVEV (reference sequence). This CDR3 reads CASLRTGGRNEQFF. The CDR3 region has the DNA TGTGCCAGCCTGCGGACAGGGGGAAGGAATGAGCAGTTCTTC.

The sample holds many counts of this clonotype. The chain links TRBV20-1 to TRBJ1-2; D is uncertain. Germline CDR1 and CDR2: DFQATT and SNEGSKA (reference sequence). V was shortened by 6 bases and J by 6 bases, with 8 bases between the two germline ends. The CDR3 consists of 10 residues. CDR3 residues: CSAPVHGYTF. For the CDR3, the DNA is TGCAGTGCACCTGTTCATGGCTACACCTTC.

Regarding this clonotype: A much larger clone is a single base away; this may be a read error. The V call is TRBV5-1, the J call TRBJ2-1, with TRBD2 identical over 7 bases. V lost 4 bases to trimming and J lost 7 bases; unmatched junction nucleotides: 8. This CDR3 is 14 amino acids long. Germline V gene lookup returns CDR1 SGHRS and CDR2 YFSETQ. CDR3 residues: CASSHPAGRNEQFF. The CDR3 bases are TGCGCCAGCAGCCACCCAGCGGGGAGGAATGAGCAGTTCTTC.

This clonotype has ten or more counts. The chain is built from TRBV6-1 and TRBJ2-4; D is undetermined. The CDR3 sequence is 17 residues long. With 1 base removed from V and 0 bases from J, the gap between germline ends came to 13 bases. Germline loops: CDR1 MNHNS, CDR2 SASEGT. The CDR3 here is CASSEEVTPGAKNIQYF. CDR3 sequence (DNA): TGTGCCAGCAGTGAAGAGGTCACACCGGGAGCCAAAAACATTCAGTACTTC.

The sample holds many counts of this clonotype. V gene TRBV5-5 combines with J gene TRBJ1-1, with 9 bases aligning to TRBD1. There are 16 residues in the CDR3. The V segment lost 4 bases and the J segment 1 base; nucleotides outside the gene matches: 8. Germline V gene lookup returns CDR1 SGHKS and CDR2 YYEKEE (reference sequence). The CDR3 DNA is TGTGCCAGCAGCCCGGGACAGGGTCGGAAGAACACTGAAGCTTTCTTT. It codes for CASSPGQGRKNTEAFF.

This clonotype has a count of ten or more. This chain uses TRBV5-1 with TRBJ2-2; no clear D gene. Germline CDR1 SGHRS, CDR2 YFSETQ. CDR3 length: 14 residues. Trimming left V 0 bases short and J 3 bases short, with 6 bases between. The DNA of the CDR3 is TGCGCCAGCAGCTTGGCCCCAGACACCGGGGAGCTGTTTTTT. This codes for CASSLAPDTGELFF. Full variable domain (missing parts from reference TRBV5-1 and TRBJ2-2): KAGVTQTPRYLIKTRGQQVTLSCSPISGHRSVSWYQQTPGQGLQFLFEYFSETQRNKGNFPGRFSGRQFSNSRSEMNVSTLELGDSALYLCASSLAPDTGELFFGEGSRLTVL.

Ten or more counts support this clonotype. This chain connects TRBV20-1 to TRBJ2-7; 9 nucleotides match TRBD1. Germline V CDR1 and CDR2: DFQATT, SNEGSKA (reference sequence). With V trimmed by 4 bases and J by 5 bases, 15 bases remained unmatched. The CDR3 spans 16 residues. DNA of the CDR3: TGCAGTGCTATGACTCCGGGACAGGGTTGGAGTGACGAGCAGTACTTC. It encodes CSAMTPGQGWSDEQYF.

The CDR3 here is CASTKNRGGTDTQYF. The CDR3 nucleotides are TGTGCCAGCACGAAGAACAGGGGTGGCACAGATACGCAGTATTTT. The chain uses TRBV2 and TRBJ2-3; 7 bases fit TRBD1. The trim removed 7 bases at V and 1 base at J, leaving 8 bases unmatched. This CDR3 region has 15 residues. The germline gives CDR1 SNHLY, CDR2 FYNNEI.

This clonotype has at least ten counts. The rearrangement joins TRBV21-1 to TRBJ2-7; TRBD1 is the table's D call and was not checked against the DNA. TRBV21-1 is a documented pseudogene. The CDR3 has 15 amino acids. CDR3 amino acids: CASSTDTGSSYEQYF. CDR3 DNA sequence: TGTGCCAGCAGCACTGACACGGGTAGCTCCTACGAGCAGTACTTC.

There are many counts of this clonotype. CDR3 in DNA: TGTGCCAGCAGTCGGCGGGAGCGCCAAGAGACCCAGTACTTC. This sequence encodes CASSRRERQETQYF. J is TRBJ2-5 and V is TRBV12-3 or TRBV12-4; 7 bases agree with TRBD2. After removal of 5 bases from V and 1 base from J, the junction contained 4 bases not matched to a gene. CDR3 length: 14 residues.

The V call is TRBV6-1, the J call TRBJ2-6; D possibly corresponds to TRBD2 (7 bases). CDR1 is MNHNS and CDR2 is SASEGT in the germline V gene. The V end was cut by 7 bases, the J end by 4 bases, with 17 bases between. The CDR3 spans 16 residues. The CDR3 coding sequence is TGTGCCAGCACTCAATGGGGGGGGCTCGGGGCCAACGTCCTGACTTTC. Its translation is CASTQWGGLGANVLTF.

This clonotype was seen many times. The rearrangement uses TRBV10-1 and TRBJ2-3; 9 nucleotides agree with TRBD1. The CDR3 is made up of 14 amino acids. J gave up 2 bases and V 6 bases, and 3 bases lay outside the gene matches. CDR1 and CDR2 from the germline V gene are WNHNN and SYGVQD (reference sequence). The CDR3 region has the DNA TGCGCCAGCAGCCGGGACAGGGCCACAGATACGCAGTATTTT. Protein: CASSRDRATDTQYF.

This clonotype was recorded at least ten times. The V call is TRBV28, the J call TRBJ2-7, with D perhaps matching TRBD1 or TRBD2 (5 bases each). V lost 10 bases, J lost 4 bases, and 17 bases lay in between. The CDR3 covers 13 residues. The germline V gene has CDR1 MDHEN and CDR2 SYDVKM. The CDR3 DNA is TGTGCCACCAGATTCAAGGGGAGATACGAGCAGTACTTC. Its protein product is CATRFKGRYEQYF.

This clonotype came up many times. The chain combines TRBV2 with TRBJ1-1; the match to TRBD1 covers 7 bases. This CDR3 contains 12 residues. CDR1 and CDR2 (germline): SNHLY, FYNNEI. The V and J ends lost 11 bases and 1 base, in that order; junction bases with no gene match: 4. CDR3 sequence (DNA): TGTGCCTCCCGACAGGGGAACACTGAAGCTTTCTTT. The encoded protein is CASRQGNTEAFF.

This clonotype was detected ten times or more. This rearrangement joins TRBV11-2 to TRBJ1-2; 9 bases agree with TRBD1. V was pared by 6 bases and J by 4 bases, with 6 bases of the junction left unmatched. In germline, CDR1 is SGHAT, CDR2 FQNNGV. This CDR3 is 14 amino acids long. CDR3 sequence: CASSHDRGIYGYTF. CDR3 sequence (DNA): TGTGCCAGCAGTCACGACAGGGGGATCTATGGCTACACCTTC. Variable domain in full (rest from reference TRBV11-2 and TRBJ1-2): EAGVAQSPRYKIIEKRQSVAFWCNPISGHATLYWYQQILGQGPKLLIQFQNNGVVDDSQLPKDRFSAERLKGVDSTLKIQPAKLEDSAVYLCASSHDRGIYGYTFGSGTRLTVV.

This clonotype was seen repeatedly, ten times or more. The genes are TRBV5-1 and TRBJ2-5, with D possibly being TRBD1 or TRBD2 (6 bases each). CDR3 length: 16 residues. Trimming stripped 4 bases from V and 1 base from J, with 17 bases between. Germline V gene lookup returns CDR1 SGHRS and CDR2 YFSETQ. The CDR3 sequence is CASSPVGGRLQETQYF. The DNA of the CDR3 is TGCGCCAGCAGCCCTGTCGGGGGCCGTCTCCAAGAGACCCAGTACTTC.

This clonotype appeared many times. The genes are TRBV7-9 and TRBJ2-5; D tentatively reads TRBD1 or TRBD2 (6 bases each). CDR3 length equals 14 residues. Germline assignment: CDR1 SEHNR and CDR2 FQNEAQ (reference sequence). The V end lost 6 bases, the J end lost 1 base, and 12 bases lay between the germline ends. CDR3 sequence (DNA): TGTGCCAGCAGTTCGGGGGACACCCAAGAGACCCAGTACTTC. Its translation is CASSSGDTQETQYF.

This clonotype was detected many times. This rearrangement joins TRBV12-3 or TRBV12-4 to TRBJ2-7, with TRBD1 matching 9 bases. This CDR3 is 15 amino acids long. The ends lost 7 bases at V and 2 bases at J; junction bases unmatched: 9. CDR3 in DNA: TGTGCCAGCACCTCAGAAGGACAGGGGACCTACGAGCAGTACTTC. Translated: CASTSEGQGTYEQYF.